What follows describes a single T cell receptor (beta chain). These data are taken from a study of blood T cell repertoires in COVID-19. Study summary: The study drew acute and convalescent COVID-19 samples from the United States, Italy and Spain. PBMCs, B-cell-depleted T cells, or T cells provided the cDNA or gDNA that made up the material.

V was pared by 0 bases and J by 8 bases, with 17 bases between. CDR1 is SGDLS and CDR2 is YYNGEE in the germline V gene. The CDR3 consists of 15 residues. The repertoire was sequenced with immunoSEQ multiplex PCR; TCRdb's copy has only in-frame clones and lacks some. Here the sample spans about 180,000 clones, about 88% being singletons. The specimen was peripheral blood. The chain couples TRBV9 to TRBJ1-2; D is possibly TRBD1 (6 bases). The source of this sequence is a man between 18 and 29 years old who had recovered from COVID-19. The CDR3 region has the DNA TGTGCCAGCAGCGTAGTGGGGGGGGCCCCCTCGGGCTACACCTTC. This gives the protein CASSVVGGAPSGYTF.